This TCR beta chain was captured by sequencing in a study of shared clonotypes between healthy human individuals. Assay runs were performed at deep level. TCRdb's copy holds only in-frame clones and misses some; the assay was immunoSEQ multiplex PCR. The sample holds fewer than 850,000 clones, approximately 75% seen once. In the CD4+ fraction, cells were divided into CD45RA+ naive and CD45RA-negative memory subsets. Germline V gene data show CDR1 as SGHAT and CDR2 as FQNNGV. The ends were cut back, 1 base at V and 1 base at J, with 7 bases in the middle. CDR3 size: 14 residues. This rearrangement joins TRBV11-2 to TRBJ1-1; D remains unclear. The sequenced material came from memory CD4+ T cells sorted from blood. Subset of the sample: CD45RA-negative fraction. The TCR originated in a woman under 40 in good health. CDR3 protein: CASSLGHSNTEAFF. As DNA, the CDR3 is TGTGCCAGCAGCTTAGGACACTCGAACACTGAAGCTTTCTTT.